Reported below is one TCR beta chain. The repertoire was sequenced with immunoSEQ multiplex PCR; TCRdb's copy has only in-frame clones and lacks some. In the table there are 20,000 to 30,000 clones, more than 65% of which are singletons. The sample is drawn from a study of T cells in localized non-small cell lung cancer. CDR3 size: 15 residues. The ends were cut back, 6 bases at V and 3 bases at J, with 18 bases in the middle. CDR1 MNHEY and CDR2 SMNVEV come from the germline V gene (reference sequence). Sequencing used peripheral blood, obtained before any cancer treatment. The rearrangement uses TRBV27 and TRBJ2-7; D is possibly TRBD2 (7 bases). The sequence was collected from a man aged 35-69 years with stage III squamous cell lung carcinoma. DNA of the CDR3: TGTGCCAGCAGACCTTCGGGGGGACAACTCTACGAGCAGTACTTC. Its protein product is CASRPSGGQLYEQYF.